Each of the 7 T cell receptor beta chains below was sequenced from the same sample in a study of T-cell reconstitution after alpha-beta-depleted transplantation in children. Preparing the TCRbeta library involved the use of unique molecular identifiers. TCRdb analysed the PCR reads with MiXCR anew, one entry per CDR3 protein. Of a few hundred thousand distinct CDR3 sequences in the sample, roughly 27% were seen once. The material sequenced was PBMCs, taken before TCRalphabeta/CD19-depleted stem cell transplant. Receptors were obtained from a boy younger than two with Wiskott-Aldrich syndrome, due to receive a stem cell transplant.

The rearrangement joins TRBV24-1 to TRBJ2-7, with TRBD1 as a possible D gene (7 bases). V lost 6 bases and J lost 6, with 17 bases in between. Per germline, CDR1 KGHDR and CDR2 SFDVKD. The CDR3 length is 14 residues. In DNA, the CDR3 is TGTGCCACCAGTTCCCGTGGCAGGGGGGTCGAGCAGTACTTC. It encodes CATSSRGRGVEQYF.

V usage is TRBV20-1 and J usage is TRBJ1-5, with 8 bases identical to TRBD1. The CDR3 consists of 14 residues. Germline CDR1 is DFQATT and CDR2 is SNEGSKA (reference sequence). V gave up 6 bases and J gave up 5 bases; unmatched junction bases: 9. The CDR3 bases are TGCAGTGCAGGGTTTGACAGGGGCCATCAGCCCCAGCATTTT. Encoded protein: CSAGFDRGHQPQHF.

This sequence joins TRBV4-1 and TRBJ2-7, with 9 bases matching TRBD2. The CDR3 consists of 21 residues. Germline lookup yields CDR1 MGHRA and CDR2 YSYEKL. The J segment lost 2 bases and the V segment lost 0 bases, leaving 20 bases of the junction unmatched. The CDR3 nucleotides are TGCGCCAGCAGCCAAGAGGCTGGCGTCGGGGATAGCGGGAGTCATGCCTACGAGCAGTACTTC. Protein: CASSQEAGVGDSGSHAYEQYF.

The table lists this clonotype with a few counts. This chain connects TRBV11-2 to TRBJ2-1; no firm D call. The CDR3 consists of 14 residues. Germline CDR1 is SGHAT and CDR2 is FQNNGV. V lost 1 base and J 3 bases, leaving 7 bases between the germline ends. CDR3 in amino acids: CASSLVLDYNEQFF. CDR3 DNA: TGTGCCAGCAGCTTAGTTCTGGACTACAATGAGCAGTTCTTC.

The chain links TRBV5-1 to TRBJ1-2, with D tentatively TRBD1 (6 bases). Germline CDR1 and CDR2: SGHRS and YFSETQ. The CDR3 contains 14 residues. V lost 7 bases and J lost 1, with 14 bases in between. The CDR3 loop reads CASARGGDNYGYTF. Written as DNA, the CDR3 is TGCGCCAGCGCGCGAGGGGGTGATAACTATGGCTACACCTTC.

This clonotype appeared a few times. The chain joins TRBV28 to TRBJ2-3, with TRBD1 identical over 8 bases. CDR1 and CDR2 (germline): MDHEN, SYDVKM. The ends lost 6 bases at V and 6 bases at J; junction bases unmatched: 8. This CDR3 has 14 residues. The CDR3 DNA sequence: TGTGCCAGCAGGTTGGACAGGGTGTCGGATACGCAGTATTTT. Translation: CASRLDRVSDTQYF.

The CDR3 sequence: CASSNSGTPYNEQFF. In nucleotides, the CDR3 is TGTGCCAGCAGTAATAGCGGGACCCCCTACAATGAGCAGTTCTTC. The chain employs TRBV27 and TRBJ2-1; TRBD2 aligns across 8 bases. Germline V gene lookup returns CDR1 MNHEY and CDR2 SMNVEV (reference sequence). The CDR3 is 15 amino acids. With V trimmed by 5 bases and J by 2 bases, 5 bases remained unmatched.